The 25 T cell receptor beta chains presented below share a single source sample, sequenced in a study of cytomegalovirus exposure and HLA in healthy donors. The PCR had 60 Vbeta and 13 Jbeta primers. Sequencing used immunoSEQ multiplex PCR; TCRdb keeps in-frame clones, though not all of them. The sample yields roughly 170,000 clones, around 80% seen once. The material sequenced was PBMCs. The receptors stem from a girl aged 2 to 9 in good health and CMV-seropositive.

This clone was counted only a few times. V is TRBV6-1 and J is TRBJ1-1; 7 nucleotides match TRBD1. The germline CDR1 and CDR2 sequences are MNHNS and SASEGT. The V gene end was trimmed by 11 bases and the J gene end by 0 bases; junction bases not matched to a gene: 9. The CDR3 length is 14 residues. CDR3 loop: CAGRQGGLNTEAFF. Here the CDR3 DNA reads TGTGCCGGACGACAGGGAGGTCTGAACACTGAAGCTTTCTTT.

The rearrangement joins TRBV11-2 to TRBJ2-3; no reliable D call. Germline-derived CDR1 and CDR2 are SGHAT and FQNNGV. V gave up 1 base and J gave up 2 bases, with 13 bases separating them. The length of the CDR3 is 16 residues. This CDR3 is CASSLGMRSFTDTQYF. CDR3 DNA: TGTGCCAGCAGCTTAGGAATGCGTTCTTTCACAGATACGCAGTATTTT.

For this clone: The same CDR3 can be traced to other DNA sequences in this sample. The V call is TRBV5-1, the J call TRBJ1-2, with a tentative D call TRBD1 (5 bases). The V end lost 0 bases, the J end lost 3 bases, and 9 bases lay between the germline ends. This CDR3 region has 14 residues. Per the germline V gene, CDR1 is SGHRS and CDR2 is YFSETQ. DNA for the CDR3: TGCGCCAGCAGCTTGGCGGGGGGGGACTATGGCTACACCTTC. Translated: CASSLAGGDYGYTF.

J is TRBJ2-5 and V is TRBV19; TRBD2 matches at 7 bases. Trimming cost V 3 bases and J 2 bases; bases outside gene matches: 6. The CDR3 contains 15 residues. CDR1 is LNHDA, CDR2 SQIVND, per germline (reference sequence). The CDR3 DNA reads TGTGCCAGTAGTATTTCGGGAGGAACTCAAGAGACCCAGTACTTC. This gives the protein CASSISGGTQETQYF.

This clone has just one count. Other DNA sequences in this sample translate to the same CDR3. This chain joins TRBV6-5 and TRBJ1-3; tentative D call: TRBD1 (5 bases). The V gene lost 5 bases and the J gene lost 4 bases, with 6 bases spanning the gap. The CDR3 covers 12 residues. Per germline, CDR1 MNHEY and CDR2 SVGAGI. CDR3 sequence reads: CASSNRGNTIYF. The DNA for the CDR3 is TGTGCCAGCAGTAACAGGGGAAACACCATATATTTT.

The chain combines TRBV19 with TRBJ1-3; D is unclear. This CDR3 has 16 amino acids. Germline loops: CDR1 LNHDA, CDR2 SQIVND (reference sequence). Between the trimmed V and J ends, which lost 3 bases and 0 bases, there was a span of 12 bases. The chain's CDR3 is CASSMERPFSGNTIYF. CDR3 in DNA: TGTGCCAGTAGTATGGAGCGGCCCTTCTCTGGAAACACCATATATTTT.

CDR3 region: CARSLEQGGGKGYTF. In DNA, the CDR3 is TGTGCCAGAAGCTTGGAGCAAGGAGGTGGAAAGGGCTACACCTTC. The gene calls are TRBV5-3 and TRBJ1-2; no clear D gene. TRBV5-3 qualifies as an ORF whose function is uncertain. The CDR3 spans 15 residues. Trimming shortened V by 0 bases and J by 8 bases, and 17 bases separated the two germline ends.

This clone turned up a few times. The genes are TRBV30 and TRBJ2-7; weak D call: TRBD2 (7 bases). This CDR3 is 11 amino acids long. Germline lookup yields CDR1 GTSNPN and CDR2 SVGIG (reference sequence). V was shortened by 6 bases and J by 3 bases, with 9 bases between the two germline ends. The CDR3 loop is CACGGRYEQYF. For the CDR3, the DNA is TGTGCCTGCGGGGGGCGCTACGAGCAGTACTTC.

This chain connects TRBV4-1 to TRBJ2-7; D is perhaps TRBD2 (5 bases). This CDR3 region has 14 residues. Trimming left V 1 base short and J 4 bases short, with 11 bases between. The germline CDR1 and CDR2 sequences are MGHRA and YSYEKL. DNA for the CDR3: TGCGCCAGCAGCCAAGCGCCGGAGGTTTACGAGCAGTACTTC. This encodes CASSQAPEVYEQYF.

CDR3 sequence reads: CATSRDGTGSGYTF. The CDR3 coding sequence is TGTGCCACCAGCAGAGATGGGACAGGGAGTGGCTACACCTTC. The chain combines TRBV15 with TRBJ1-2, with 9 bases matching TRBD1. The V gene's germline CDR1 is LNHNV and CDR2 YYDKDF (reference sequence). With 0 bases clipped from V and 7 bases from J, the junction kept 3 bases outside the gene matches. This CDR3 is built from 14 residues.

This clone was detected once. This chain joins TRBV6-6 and TRBJ2-7, with D perhaps TRBD1 (6 bases). V was shortened by 6 bases and J by 4 bases, with 10 bases between the two germline ends. The V gene's germline CDR1 is MNHNY and CDR2 SVGAGI (reference sequence). The CDR3 loop spans 12 amino acids. The CDR3 here is CASRRQDYEQYF. The DNA for the CDR3 is TGTGCCAGCAGACGACAGGATTACGAGCAGTACTTC.

This clone showed up just a few times. This chain joins TRBV6-8 and TRBJ1-4; tentative D call: TRBD1 (6 bases). Germline lookup yields CDR1 MNHGY and CDR2 SAAAGT. Trimming cost V 2 bases and J 0 bases, with 10 bases left between them. This CDR3 contains 16 residues. The CDR3 sequence: CASSYPDSSTNEKLFF. In nucleotides, the CDR3 is TGTGCCAGCAGTTACCCGGACAGCTCAACTAATGAAAAACTGTTTTTT.

The V and J genes are TRBV15 and TRBJ2-5; the match to TRBD2 covers 13 bases. This CDR3 region has 19 residues. The germline V gene encodes CDR1 LNHNV and CDR2 YYDKDF (reference sequence). The junction had 10 bases not matched to a gene; V was cut back by 1 base and J by 2 bases. This chain's CDR3 is CATSRGVGLAGEAQETQYF. DNA for the CDR3: TGTGCCACCAGCAGAGGAGTTGGACTAGCGGGAGAAGCGCAAGAGACCCAGTACTTC.

The J gene is TRBJ2-7, the V gene TRBV6-5; 7 nucleotides agree with TRBD2. Germline CDR1 and CDR2: MNHEY and SVGAGI. CDR3 length: 15 residues. J gave up 6 bases and V 5 bases, and 13 bases lay outside the gene matches. CDR3 region: CASSPLNQGGPEQYF. The CDR3 region has the DNA TGTGCCAGCAGTCCCCTCAACCAGGGAGGGCCCGAGCAGTACTTC.

V gene TRBV6-1 combines with J gene TRBJ2-5, with TRBD2 matching over 9 bases. V lost 4 bases to trimming and J lost 1 base; unmatched junction nucleotides: 7. The germline V gene has CDR1 MNHNS and CDR2 SASEGT. CDR3 length: 16 residues. CDR3 sequence: CASSAHGGRVQETQYF. The CDR3 DNA sequence: TGTGCCAGCAGTGCCCACGGCGGGAGGGTCCAAGAGACCCAGTACTTC.

The chain combines TRBV27 with TRBJ2-7, with TRBD1 matching over 11 bases. With 2 bases clipped from V and 4 bases from J, the junction kept 7 bases outside the gene matches. Germline V gene sequence: CDR1 MNHEY, CDR2 SMNVEV (reference sequence). The CDR3 is made up of 16 amino acids. The CDR3 here is CASSLPGDRGMYEQYF. CDR3 bases: TGTGCCAGCAGTTTACCGGGGGACAGGGGGATGTACGAGCAGTACTTC.

The rearrangement links TRBV14 to TRBJ1-6; D gene unclear. The V gene's germline CDR1 is SGHDN and CDR2 FVKESK. The CDR3 runs 15 residues. The V gene lost 0 bases and the J gene lost 6 bases, with 9 bases spanning the gap. The CDR3 loop reads CASSQDRTGNSPLHF. The CDR3 bases are TGTGCCAGCAGCCAAGATAGAACGGGTAATTCACCCCTCCACTTT.

The chain combines TRBV13 with TRBJ1-1; 10 positions agree with TRBD1. Trimming took 5 bases from V and 11 from J; bases not matched to a gene: 14. This CDR3 is built from 15 residues. CDR1 and CDR2 (germline): PRHDT, FYEKMQ (reference sequence). The CDR3 region has the DNA TGTGCCAGCAGCGACCGACAGGGGGCGAATTGTCAGGCTTTCTTT. Translated, it gives CASSDRQGANCQAFF.

This clone appeared a single time. V gene TRBV7-8 combines with J gene TRBJ1-5; 8 bases align to TRBD1. The CDR3 is 17 residues long. CDR1 and CDR2 from the germline V gene are SGHVS and FQNEAQ. V lost 1 base, J lost 1 base, and 6 bases stayed unmatched. The chain's CDR3 is CASSLGTGGRSNQPQHF. The CDR3 coding sequence is TGTGCCAGCAGCTTAGGAACAGGGGGGCGAAGCAATCAGCCCCAGCATTTT.

The rearrangement uses TRBV27 and TRBJ2-7; 11 nucleotides line up with TRBD1. Germline CDR1 and CDR2: MNHEY and SMNVEV (reference sequence). This CDR3 contains 16 residues. V lost 7 bases, J lost 3 bases, and 11 bases stayed unmatched. The CDR3 DNA sequence: TGTGCCAGCACCCACTCCGCCGGGACAGGGGGCTACGAGCAGTACTTC. It specifies CASTHSAGTGGYEQYF.

In regard to this clone: The same CDR3 can be traced to other DNA sequences in this sample. The chain has TRBV28 and TRBJ1-1; unclear D gene. This CDR3 spans 13 amino acids. Trimming left V 1 base short and J 1 base short, with 4 bases between. Germline V gene data show CDR1 as MDHEN and CDR2 as SYDVKM. CDR3 sequence: CASSLSGNTEAFF. As DNA, the CDR3 is TGTGCCAGCAGTTTATCCGGGAACACTGAAGCTTTCTTT.

This chain joins TRBV21-1 and TRBJ2-3; TRBD2, as called in the table, went unchecked against the DNA. TRBV21-1 constitutes a pseudogene. CDR3 length: 18 amino acids. CDR3 sequence reads: CASSKVGTSGVGADTQYF. CDR3 bases: TGTGCCAGCAGCAAAGTCGGGACTAGCGGGGTGGGGGCAGATACGCAGTATTTT.

CDR3 region: CASSPGTGLNEKLFF. CDR3 nucleotides: TGCGCCAGCAGCCCCGGGACAGGATTAAATGAAAAACTGTTTTTT. The chain joins TRBV5-1 to TRBJ1-4, with 8 bases matching TRBD1. V lost 4 bases to trimming and J lost 5 bases; unmatched junction nucleotides: 7. The CDR3 contains 15 residues. Germline CDR1 is SGHRS and CDR2 is YFSETQ.

J is TRBJ2-2 and V is TRBV25-1; D ambiguous. CDR3 length: 16 amino acids. Per the germline V gene, CDR1 is MGHDK and CDR2 is SYGVNS. V lost 4 bases and J 2 bases, leaving 14 bases between the germline ends. CDR3 protein: CASSAFSQKNTGELFF. As DNA, the CDR3 is TGTGCCAGCAGTGCCTTTTCCCAGAAAAACACCGGGGAGCTGTTTTTT.

Written as DNA, the CDR3 is TGTGCCAGCGATAGGCAGGGGGCCTACGAGCAGTACTTC. Protein: CASDRQGAYEQYF. This chain uses TRBV5-6 with TRBJ2-7; 7 nucleotides line up with TRBD1. Trimming removed 7 bases from V and 2 bases from J; junction bases left unmatched: 6. This CDR3 comprises 13 residues. The germline gives CDR1 SGHDT, CDR2 YYEEEE.